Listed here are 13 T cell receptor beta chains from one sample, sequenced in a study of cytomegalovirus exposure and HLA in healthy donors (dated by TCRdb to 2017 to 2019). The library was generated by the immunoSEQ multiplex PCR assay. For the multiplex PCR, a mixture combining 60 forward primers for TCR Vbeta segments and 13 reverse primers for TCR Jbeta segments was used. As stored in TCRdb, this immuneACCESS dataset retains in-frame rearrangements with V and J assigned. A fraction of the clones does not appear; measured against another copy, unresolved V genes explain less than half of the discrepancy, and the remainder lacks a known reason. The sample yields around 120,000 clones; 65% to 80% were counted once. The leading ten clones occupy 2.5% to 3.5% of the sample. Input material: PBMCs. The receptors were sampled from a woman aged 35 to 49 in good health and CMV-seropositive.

CDR3 amino acids: CASSLDRENTEAFF. CDR3 coding DNA: TGTGCCAGCAGCTTAGACAGGGAGAACACTGAAGCTTTCTTT. The gene calls are TRBV7-3 and TRBJ1-1; 7 nucleotides agree with TRBD1. The germline V gene encodes CDR1 SGHTA and CDR2 FQGTGA. The CDR3 consists of 14 residues. The J segment lost 1 base and the V segment lost 2 bases, leaving 1 base of the junction unmatched.

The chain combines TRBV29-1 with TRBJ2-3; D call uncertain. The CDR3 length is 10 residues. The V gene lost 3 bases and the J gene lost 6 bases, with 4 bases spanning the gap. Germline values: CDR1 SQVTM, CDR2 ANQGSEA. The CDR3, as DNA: TGCAGCGTTGACTCCGATACGCAGTATTTT. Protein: CSVDSDTQYF.

CDR3 residues: CASSWGVLGRETQYF. The DNA of the CDR3 is TGTGCCAGCAGCTGGGGGGTTCTAGGAAGAGAGACCCAGTACTTC. This chain uses TRBV5-8 with TRBJ2-5; D perhaps matches TRBD2 (6 bases). The germline V gene has CDR1 SGHTS and CDR2 YDEGEE. The CDR3 totals 15 residues. The germline V and J ends were trimmed by 3 bases and 4 bases, with 16 bases remaining between them.

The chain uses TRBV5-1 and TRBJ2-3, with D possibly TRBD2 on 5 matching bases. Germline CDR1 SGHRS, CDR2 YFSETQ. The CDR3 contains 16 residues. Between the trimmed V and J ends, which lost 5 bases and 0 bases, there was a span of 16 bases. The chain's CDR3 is CASRGIRGASTDTQYF. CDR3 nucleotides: TGCGCCAGCAGGGGAATCCGGGGAGCTAGCACAGATACGCAGTATTTT.

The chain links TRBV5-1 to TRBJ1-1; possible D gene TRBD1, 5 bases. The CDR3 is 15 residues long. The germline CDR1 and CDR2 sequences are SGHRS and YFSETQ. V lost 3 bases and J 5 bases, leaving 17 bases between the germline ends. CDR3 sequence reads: CASSWGGVAKTEAFF. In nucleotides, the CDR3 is TGCGCCAGCAGCTGGGGGGGTGTGGCAAAGACTGAAGCTTTCTTT.

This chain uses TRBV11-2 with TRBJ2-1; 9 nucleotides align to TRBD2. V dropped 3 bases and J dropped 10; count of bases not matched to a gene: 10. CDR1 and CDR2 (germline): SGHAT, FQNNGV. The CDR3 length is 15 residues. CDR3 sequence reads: CASSFRTSAGMEQFF. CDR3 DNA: TGTGCCAGCAGCTTCAGGACTAGCGCCGGGATGGAGCAGTTCTTC.

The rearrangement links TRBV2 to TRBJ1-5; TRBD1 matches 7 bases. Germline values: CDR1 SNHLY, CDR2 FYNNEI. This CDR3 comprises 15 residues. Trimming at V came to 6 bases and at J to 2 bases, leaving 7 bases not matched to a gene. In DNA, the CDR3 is TGTGCCAGCAGGGAAACAGGGGTGGGCAATCAGCCCCAGCATTTT. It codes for CASRETGVGNQPQHF. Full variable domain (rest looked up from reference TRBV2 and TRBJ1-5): EPEVTQTPSHQVTQMGQEVILRCVPISNHLYFYWYRQILGQKVEFLVSFYNNEISEKSEIFDDQFSVERPDGSNFTLKIRSTKLEDSAMYFCASRETGVGNQPQHFGDGTRLSIL.

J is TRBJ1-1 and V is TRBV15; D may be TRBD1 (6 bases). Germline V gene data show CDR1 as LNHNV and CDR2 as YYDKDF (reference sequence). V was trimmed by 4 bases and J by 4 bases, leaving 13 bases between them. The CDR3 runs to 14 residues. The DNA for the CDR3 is TGTGCCACCAGCAAGGACAGCACCATCACTGAAGCTTTCTTT. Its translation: CATSKDSTITEAFF.

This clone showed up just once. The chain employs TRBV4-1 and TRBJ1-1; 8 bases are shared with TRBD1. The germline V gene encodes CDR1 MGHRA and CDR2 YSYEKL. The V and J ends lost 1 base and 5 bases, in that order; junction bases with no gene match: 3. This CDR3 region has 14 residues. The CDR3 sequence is CASSQGQGNTEAFF. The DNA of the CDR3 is TGCGCCAGCAGCCAAGGACAGGGGAATACTGAAGCTTTCTTT.

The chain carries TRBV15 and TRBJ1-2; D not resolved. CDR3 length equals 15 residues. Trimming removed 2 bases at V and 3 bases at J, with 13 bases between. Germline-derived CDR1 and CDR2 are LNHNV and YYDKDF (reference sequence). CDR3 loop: CATSRIRSEDYGYTF. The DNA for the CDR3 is TGTGCCACCAGCAGAATCCGGTCGGAGGACTATGGCTACACCTTC.

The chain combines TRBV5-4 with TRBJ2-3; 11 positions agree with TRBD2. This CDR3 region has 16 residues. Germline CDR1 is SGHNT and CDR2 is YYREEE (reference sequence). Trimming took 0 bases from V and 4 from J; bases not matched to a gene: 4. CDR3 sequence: CASSLEGLAVPDTQYF. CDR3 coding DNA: TGTGCCAGCAGCTTGGAGGGACTAGCGGTCCCAGATACGCAGTATTTT.

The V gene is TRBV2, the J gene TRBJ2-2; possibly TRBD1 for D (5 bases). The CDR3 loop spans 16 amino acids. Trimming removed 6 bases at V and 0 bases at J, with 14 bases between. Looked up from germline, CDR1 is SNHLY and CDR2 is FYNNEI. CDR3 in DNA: TGTGCCAGCAGCCAAAGAACAGGTGCGAACACCGGGGAGCTGTTTTTT. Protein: CASSQRTGANTGELFF.

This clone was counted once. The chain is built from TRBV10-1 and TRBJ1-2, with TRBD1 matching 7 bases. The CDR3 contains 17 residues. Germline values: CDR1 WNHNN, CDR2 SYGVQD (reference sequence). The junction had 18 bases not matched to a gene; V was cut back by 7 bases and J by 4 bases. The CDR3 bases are TGCGCCAGCATGCCTCCGGCCGGGCAGGGGGAGATCTATGGCTACACCTTC. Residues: CASMPPAGQGEIYGYTF.